These 14 T cell receptor beta chains were all obtained from the same sample, sequenced in a study of blood T cells in healthy people across ages. Next came a second PCR, run for about 7 to 12 cycles, which used a sample-barcoded 5' primer along with a J-beta primer mix. TCRdb recomputed calls from the 5' RACE reads with MiXCR, one row per CDR3 protein. The table lists approximately 1.5 million distinct CDR3 sequences, almost 35% of them singletons. The sequenced material came from blood. The receptor set was obtained from a woman in her thirties in good health.

The chain joins TRBV6-1 to TRBJ1-5, with 7 nucleotides matching TRBD1. Germline V lookup: CDR1 MNHNS, CDR2 SASEGT. Germline trimming cut 5 bases from V and 5 bases from J; bases unmatched to any gene: 9. The CDR3 covers 15 residues. In DNA, the CDR3 is TGTGCCAGCAGTACACAACAGGGGCAGTATCAGCCCCAGCATTTT. It encodes CASSTQQGQYQPQHF.

The J gene is TRBJ2-1, the V gene TRBV2; the D gene could be TRBD1 or TRBD2 (5 bases each). Germline CDR1 and CDR2: SNHLY and FYNNEI. The V end lost 4 bases, the J end lost 7 bases, and 17 bases lay between the germline ends. The CDR3 spans 15 residues. CDR3 sequence reads: CASSVLGDSGNEQFF. The CDR3 DNA reads TGTGCCAGCAGTGTATTGGGGGATTCCGGGAATGAGCAGTTCTTC.

Remarks on this clonotype: Compared with germline, one end of the junction differs, possibly owing to a read error. The chain joins TRBV9 to TRBJ1-2; D call uncertain. This CDR3 region has 18 residues. From germline, CDR1 is SGDLS and CDR2 YYNGEE. CDR3 amino acids: CASSETTETAVSNYGYTF. The CDR3 DNA reads TGCGCCAGCAGCGAGACAACCGAGACGGCCGTATCTAACTATGGCTACACCTTC. Filled out from reference TRBV9 and TRBJ1-2, the complete variable domain reads DSGVTQTPKHLITATGQRVTLRCSPRSGDLSVYWYQQSLDQGLQFLIQYYNGEERAKGNILERFSAQQFPDLHSELNLSSLELGDSALYFCASSETTETAVSNYGYTFGSGTRLTVV.

The chain recombines TRBV5-1 with TRBJ2-5, with 9 bases lining up with TRBD1. The J call is uncertain, as TRBJ2-7 better fits the DNA end. Germline V gene data show CDR1 as SGHRS and CDR2 as YFSETQ. This CDR3 region has 15 residues. The CDR3, as DNA: TGCGCCAGCAGCCCACCCGGGACAGGGATCTACGAGCAGTACGTC. Its translation: CASSPPGTGIYEQYV.

The table lists this clonotype with a few counts. The chain couples TRBV7-9 to TRBJ2-3; 11 bases fit TRBD2. With 5 bases clipped from V and 2 bases from J, the junction kept 6 bases outside the gene matches. The germline V gene has CDR1 SEHNR and CDR2 FQNEAQ (reference sequence). The CDR3 length is 16 residues. The CDR3 DNA reads as TGTGCCAGCAGCGAAGCTAGCGGGGGGAACACAGATACGCAGTATTTT. Protein: CASSEASGGNTDTQYF.

The V call is TRBV27, the J call TRBJ1-1; possible D gene TRBD1, 6 bases. Germline V lookup: CDR1 MNHEY, CDR2 SMNVEV (reference sequence). V was pared by 4 bases and J by 7 bases, with 16 bases between. This CDR3 contains 14 residues. The CDR3 region is CASSSYTTGREAFF. CDR3 coding DNA: TGTGCCAGCAGTTCTTACACGACAGGCCGTGAAGCTTTCTTT.

The chain couples TRBV7-6 to TRBJ2-1, with 13 nucleotides matching TRBD2. The CDR3 is 15 residues long. V was clipped by 5 bases and J by 8 bases; unmatched bases: 6. Per germline, CDR1 SGHVS and CDR2 FNYEAQ. CDR3 loop: CASSRLAGGVDEQFF. CDR3 coding DNA: TGTGCCAGCAGCCGACTAGCGGGGGGCGTGGATGAGCAGTTCTTC.

The rearrangement uses TRBV3-1 and TRBJ2-6, with D possibly TRBD1 on 5 matching bases. V lost 5 bases and J lost 4, with 21 bases in between. The CDR3 contains 18 residues. Germline V lookup: CDR1 LGHDT, CDR2 YNNKEL (reference sequence). The CDR3 nucleotides read TGTGCCAGCAGCTCCGACAGAGGAGAACGGTGGGGGGCCAACGTCCTGACTTTC. This translates into CASSSDRGERWGANVLTF.

J is TRBJ2-7 and V is TRBV4-1, with TRBD2 matching over 13 bases. V dropped 1 base and J dropped 2; count of bases not matched to a gene: 8. The CDR3 is made up of 18 amino acids. Germline V gene data show CDR1 as MGHRA and CDR2 as YSYEKL. CDR3 nucleotides: TGCGCCAGCAGCCAAGGATGGACCACTAGCGGGGGGGCCTACGAGCAGTACTTC. It specifies CASSQGWTTSGGAYEQYF.

The chain has TRBV20-1 and TRBJ2-1; 10 bases map to TRBD2. Germline V gene data show CDR1 as DFQATT and CDR2 as SNEGSKA (reference sequence). This CDR3 has 16 residues. V shed 0 bases and J 4 bases; nucleotides not matched to a gene: 6. CDR3 DNA: TGCAGTGCTAGAGATCTAGCGGGAGATGATTACAATGAGCAGTTCTTC. This gives the protein CSARDLAGDDYNEQFF.

The rearrangement joins TRBV3-1 to TRBJ2-1, with TRBD2 matching over 14 bases. Germline V lookup: CDR1 LGHDT, CDR2 YNNKEL (reference sequence). The CDR3 consists of 16 residues. The J segment lost 6 bases and the V segment lost 7 bases, leaving 8 bases of the junction unmatched. CDR3: CASTLQGTSGSNEQFF. The CDR3 DNA is TGTGCCAGCACCCTCCAAGGGACTAGCGGGAGCAATGAGCAGTTCTTC.

The table lists this clonotype with many counts. The V gene is TRBV4-1, the J gene TRBJ2-1; 13 positions agree with TRBD2. Germline lookup yields CDR1 MGHRA and CDR2 YSYEKL. The trim removed 0 bases at V and 8 bases at J, leaving 7 bases unmatched. This CDR3 region has 17 residues. This CDR3 reads CASSQDWGTSGVYEQFF. The CDR3 nucleotides are TGCGCCAGCAGCCAAGATTGGGGGACTAGCGGGGTGTATGAGCAGTTCTTC.

This clonotype was observed a few times. This chain connects TRBV10-3 to TRBJ2-2; 9 bases line up with TRBD1. Losses at the gene ends were 10 bases for V and 3 bases for J; bases not matched to a gene: 9. The CDR3 has 15 amino acids. Germline values: CDR1 ENHRY, CDR2 SYGVKD. In nucleotides, the CDR3 is TGTGCCAGTAAGCCGGGACAGGGAGACACCGGGGAGCTGTTTTTT. Translated: CASKPGQGDTGELFF.

The CDR3 loop is CASEVTNYGYTF. DNA of the CDR3: TGTGCCAGCGAAGTCACTAACTATGGCTACACCTTC. The chain couples TRBV6-1 to TRBJ1-2; D is unresolved. Trimming stripped 8 bases from V and 0 bases from J, with 7 bases between. The CDR3 loop spans 12 amino acids. Looked up from germline, CDR1 is MNHNS and CDR2 is SASEGT.